The 16 T cell receptor beta chains below all came from one sample that was sequenced in a study of blood T cell repertoires in COVID-19. Method: immunoSEQ multiplex PCR; TCRdb's copy keeps in-frame clones and lacks some. The profile shows about 100,000 clones, roughly four fifths of them singletons. What was sequenced was peripheral blood. The receptors stem from a man between 60 and 70 years old with acute or convalescent COVID-19.

This rearrangement joins TRBV18 to TRBJ1-1, with TRBD1 as a possible D gene (5 bases). V was clipped by 5 bases and J by 1 base, with 11 bases between them. The CDR3 has 14 residues. CDR1 and CDR2 (germline): KGHSH, LQKENI. The CDR3 region is CASSGARGNTEAFF. CDR3 sequence (DNA): TGTGCCAGCTCAGGGGCGCGAGGGAACACTGAAGCTTTCTTT.

This clone was recorded only once. The rearrangement joins TRBV25-1 to TRBJ2-5; 7 bases map to TRBD1. V was pared by 4 bases and J by 5 bases, with 4 bases of the junction left unmatched. Germline-derived CDR1 and CDR2 are MGHDK and SYGVNS. This CDR3 spans 13 amino acids. CDR3 nucleotide sequence: TGTGCCAGCAGTGTAGGGGGCCGGGAGACCCAGTACTTC. Translation gives CASSVGGRETQYF.

The V and J genes are TRBV6-2 or TRBV6-3 and TRBJ2-7; 8 bases fit TRBD2. Germline lookup yields CDR1 MNHEY and CDR2 SVGEGT. With V trimmed by 2 bases and J by 3 bases, 6 bases remained unmatched. This CDR3 has 15 residues. CDR3 nucleotides: TGTGCCAGCAGTTACGTGCCGGGACTAGGCTACGAGCAGTACTTC. It codes for CASSYVPGLGYEQYF.

The chain uses TRBV6-2 or TRBV6-3 and TRBJ1-2; possible D gene TRBD1, 6 bases. The CDR3 spans 13 residues. V was shortened by 4 bases and J by 6 bases, with 12 bases between the two germline ends. Germline lookup yields CDR1 MNHEY and CDR2 SVGEGT. CDR3 sequence: CASSLRQVNGYTF. CDR3 bases: TGTGCCAGCAGTTTGCGACAGGTAAATGGCTACACCTTC.

The chain joins TRBV6-2 or TRBV6-3 to TRBJ1-2, with a tentative D call TRBD1 (5 bases). The CDR3 totals 15 residues. The germline V and J ends were trimmed by 4 bases and 5 bases, with 17 bases remaining between them. Germline V gives CDR1 MNHEY, CDR2 SVGEGT. CDR3 coding DNA: TGTGCCAGCAGTTCTCCAACCAGGGAGGAATATGGCTACACCTTC. Residues: CASSSPTREEYGYTF.

The rearrangement links TRBV11-3 to TRBJ1-5; 8 bases are a match to TRBD1. CDR3 length: 18 residues. The ends lost 3 bases at V and 0 bases at J; junction bases unmatched: 10. From germline, CDR1 is SGHNT and CDR2 YENEEA. The CDR3 sequence: CASSFLGTGDSSNQPQHF. CDR3 DNA sequence: TGTGCCAGCAGCTTTCTCGGGACAGGAGATTCTAGCAATCAGCCCCAGCATTTT.

The rearrangement uses TRBV3-1 (or the pseudogene TRBV3-2) and TRBJ1-4; a possible D gene is TRBD1 (5 bases). V gave up 4 bases and J gave up 10 bases, with 10 bases separating them. CDR1 LGHDT and CDR2 YNNKEL come from the germline V gene (reference sequence). This CDR3 is built from 12 residues. The CDR3 is CASSPNQGKLFF. CDR3 in DNA: TGTGCCAGCAGCCCTAACCAGGGAAAACTGTTTTTT.

The gene calls are TRBV19 and TRBJ2-1; TRBD2 agrees at 8 bases. The CDR3 covers 15 residues. The germline V gene encodes CDR1 LNHDA and CDR2 SQIVND (reference sequence). The V segment lost 3 bases and the J segment 10 bases; nucleotides outside the gene matches: 11. This chain's CDR3 is CASSMGTSRLGEQFF. CDR3 in DNA: TGTGCCAGTAGTATGGGGACTAGTAGGTTAGGGGAGCAGTTCTTC.

The V gene is TRBV3-1 (or the pseudogene TRBV3-2), the J gene TRBJ2-1; 9 bases are shared with TRBD1. The germline gives CDR1 LGHDT, CDR2 YNNKEL (reference sequence). This CDR3 comprises 15 residues. The V and J ends lost 3 bases and 8 bases, in that order; junction bases with no gene match: 8. CDR3 loop: CASSQVDRGGHEQFF. The CDR3 DNA reads as TGTGCCAGCAGCCAGGTGGACAGGGGTGGCCATGAGCAGTTCTTC.

V gene TRBV2 combines with J gene TRBJ2-5; 8 bases are shared with TRBD1. The CDR3 length is 16 residues. Germline V gene lookup returns CDR1 SNHLY and CDR2 FYNNEI. The trim removed 1 base at V and 1 base at J, leaving 5 bases unmatched. CDR3: CASSEEEDRGQETQYF. The DNA for the CDR3 is TGTGCCAGCAGTGAAGAGGAAGACAGGGGCCAAGAGACCCAGTACTTC.

The chain carries TRBV19 and TRBJ2-4; D is undetermined. Trimming took off 7 bases at V and 6 bases at J, with 16 bases between the two ends. CDR3 size: 14 residues. Germline CDR1 reads LNHDA; CDR2 reads SQIVND (reference sequence). As DNA, the CDR3 is TGTGCCAGTATGGGTGGGCAGGCAAGAAACATTCAGTACTTC. Protein sequence: CASMGGQARNIQYF.

The V call is TRBV11-3, the J call TRBJ2-3; 7 nucleotides match TRBD1. The CDR3 sequence is 15 residues long. CDR1 and CDR2 (germline): SGHNT, YENEEA. The junction had 5 bases not matched to a gene; V was cut back by 3 bases and J by 2 bases. CDR3 in DNA: TGTGCCAGCAGCTTCGACAGGGTCGACACAGATACGCAGTATTTT. Protein: CASSFDRVDTDTQYF.

The chain uses TRBV5-1 and TRBJ1-5; D remains ambiguous. The CDR3 totals 14 residues. Germline lookup yields CDR1 SGHRS and CDR2 YFSETQ. The V gene lost 5 bases and the J gene lost 3 bases, with 12 bases spanning the gap. The CDR3 is CASRDGDFNQPQHF. The CDR3 DNA sequence: TGCGCCAGCAGGGACGGGGATTTCAATCAGCCCCAGCATTTT.

This sequence joins TRBV30 and TRBJ1-3, with D perhaps TRBD1 (6 bases). The germline V gene encodes CDR1 GTSNPN and CDR2 SVGIG (reference sequence). This CDR3 contains 13 residues. The V gene lost 3 bases and the J gene lost 4 bases, with 10 bases spanning the gap. The CDR3: CAWSPTGGNTIYF. CDR3 bases: TGTGCCTGGAGCCCTACAGGGGGAAACACCATATATTTT.

The CDR3 protein is CATSDTLSYGYTF. CDR3 in DNA: TGTGCCACCAGTGATACCCTAAGCTATGGCTACACCTTC. The chain combines TRBV24-1 with TRBJ1-2, with unresolved D. With 3 bases removed from V and 4 bases from J, the gap between germline ends came to 8 bases. The CDR3 consists of 13 residues. Germline lookup yields CDR1 KGHDR and CDR2 SFDVKD.

The chain links TRBV3-1 (or the pseudogene TRBV3-2) to TRBJ1-2; D call uncertain. The CDR3 has 14 residues. The V and J ends lost 8 bases and 8 bases respectively, with 21 bases between them. Germline V gene data show CDR1 as LGHDT and CDR2 as YNNKEL (reference sequence). Written as DNA, the CDR3 is TGTGCCAGCGCACACCGGACTGCGGAGCGGGGCTACACCTTC. Translated: CASAHRTAERGYTF.